The 16 T cell receptor beta chains below all came from one sample that was sequenced in a study of T cell clonality in common variable immunodeficiency. TCRdb's table, derived via immunoSEQ multiplex PCR, lists solely in-frame clones and lacks some. Sampling found about 42,000 clones, none seen once. Antigens of these TCRs are unknown. Study-level points and caveats: Reportedly, TCR beta sequences from common variable immunodeficiency showed fewer deletions and N-nucleotide insertions.

The specimen was peripheral blood mononuclear cells. Receptor source: a human donor with common variable immunodeficiency.

This clone was observed many times. The missing CDR3 end, 3 residues past where the read stops, is filled in from the germline J gene. The chain joins TRBV5-1 to TRBJ1-6, with unresolved D. Trimming removed 9 bases from V and 7 bases from J, with 20 bases in between. The CDR3 runs to 15 residues. CDR1 and CDR2 (germline): SGHRS, YFSETQ. CDR3 loop: CATTRSPNTNSPLHF. CDR3 bases read: TGCGCCACGACTCGAAGTCCCAACACCAATTCACCC.

This clone was counted between two and nine times. The DNA ends 3 residues before the CDR3 does, and the rest of the CDR3 is filled in from the germline J gene. The genes are TRBV6-2 or TRBV6-3 and TRBJ1-1; D might be TRBD1 (5 bases). Germline CDR1 MNHEY, CDR2 SVGEGT. This CDR3 contains 15 residues. V dropped 2 bases and J dropped 2 bases, with 12 bases sitting between them. The sequenced part of the CDR3 DNA is TGTGCCAGCAGTTACATGGGGCCGTTTAACACTGAA. Protein sequence: CASSYMGPFNTE. The full-length CDR3 reads as CASSYMGPFNTEAFF.

This clone was seen repeatedly, ten times or more. The read gets to within 3 residues of the CDR3 end, and the germline J gene fills in the rest. J is TRBJ2-5 and V is TRBV20-1; either TRBD1 or TRBD2 may supply D (5 bases each). V was pared by 6 bases and J by 1 base, with 12 bases between. The CDR3 covers 13 residues. Germline assignment: CDR1 DFQATT and CDR2 SNEGSKA (reference sequence). CDR3 protein: CSAEGQTQETQYF. Incomplete CDR3 DNA: TGCAGTGCCGAGGGGCAGACCCAAGAGACC.

This clone appeared a few times. The missing CDR3 end, 3 residues past where the read stops, is filled in from the germline J gene. This chain connects TRBV10-1 to TRBJ2-1; 9 bases align to TRBD2. CDR3 length: 15 residues. The germline V gene encodes CDR1 WNHNN and CDR2 SYGVQD (reference sequence). The V segment lost 3 bases and the J segment 2 bases; nucleotides outside the gene matches: 2. Here the CDR3 reads CASSEQRGAYNEQFF. The covered CDR3 bases are TGCGCCAGCAGTGAACAGCGGGGGGCCTACAATGAG.

This clone was observed a few times. The CDR3 goes on 3 residues after the read ends, and that part is filled in from the germline J gene. The rearrangement links TRBV7-2 to TRBJ2-1; 7 bases align to TRBD2. CDR3 length equals 15 residues. From germline, CDR1 is SGHTA and CDR2 FQGNSA. Trimming removed 5 bases from V and 8 bases from J; junction bases left unmatched: 12. CDR3 region: CASSLSGAPGDEQFF. The sequenced part of the CDR3 DNA is TGTGCCAGCAGCCTCAGCGGGGCCCCCGGGGATGAG. Filled out from reference TRBV7-2 and TRBJ2-1, the complete variable domain reads GAGVSQSPSNKVTEKGKDVELRCDPISGHTALYWYRQSLGQGLEFLIYFQGNSAPDKSGLPSDRFSAERTGGSVSTLTIQRTQQEDSAVYLCASSLSGAPGDEQFFGPGTRLTVL.

A note on this clone: The CDR3 end is not reached by the read, which stops 3 residues before it; the germline J gene fills it in. The J gene is TRBJ1-6, the V gene TRBV30; 7 positions agree with TRBD1. Germline V gene data show CDR1 as GTSNPN and CDR2 as SVGIG (reference sequence). After removal of 2 bases from V and 6 bases from J, the junction contained 4 bases not matched to a gene. The CDR3 has 14 amino acids. Partial CDR3 DNA: TGTGCCTGGAGTCCCGGGACAGCTAATTCACCC. Translated: CAWSPGTANSP. The complete CDR3 protein is CAWSPGTANSPLHF.

Many counts were recorded for this clone. The read ends 3 residues shy of where the CDR3 ends; the end is completed using the germline J gene. The chain uses TRBV28 and TRBJ1-4, with TRBD1 as a possible D gene (6 bases). This CDR3 region has 14 residues. CDR1 and CDR2 (germline): MDHEN, SYDVKM. Trimming pared 6 bases from V and 6 bases from J, leaving 14 bases between. This CDR3 reads CASREGGSYEKLFF. The CDR3 DNA, read in part, is TGTGCCAGCAGGGAAGGGGGTTCCTATGAAAAA.

This clone was counted between two and nine times. The CDR3 is cut off 3 residues early in the read; its end comes from the germline J gene. The gene calls are TRBV19 and TRBJ2-6; D remains ambiguous. CDR1 is LNHDA and CDR2 is SQIVND in the germline V gene (reference sequence). The V gene lost 5 bases and the J gene lost 5 bases, with 10 bases spanning the gap. The CDR3 has 14 amino acids. The DNA read from the CDR3 is TGTGCCAGTAGTGCCCCAGACAGGGCCAACGTC. Translation: CASSAPDRANV. Given in full, the CDR3 is CASSAPDRANVLTF.

On this clone: The sequence runs out 3 residues before the end of the CDR3; the remainder is reconstructed from the germline J gene. The chain combines TRBV5-1 with TRBJ1-2; 7 bases agree with TRBD1. This CDR3 is built from 15 residues. V shed 0 bases and J 4 bases; nucleotides not matched to a gene: 6. Per the germline V gene, CDR1 is SGHRS and CDR2 is YFSETQ. The covered CDR3 bases are TGCGCCAGCAGCTTGGATCCGAGACAGGGCTATGGC. Translating it yields CASSLDPRQGYG. In full, the CDR3 reads CASSLDPRQGYGYTF.

In its sample, this clone was seen a few times. The read ends 3 residues early relative to the CDR3; the germline J gene fills the gap. The chain carries TRBV7-2 and TRBJ2-7, with D hard to call. CDR1 SGHTA and CDR2 FQGNSA come from the germline V gene. V gave up 5 bases and J gave up 2 bases, with 7 bases separating them. This CDR3 region has 12 residues. CDR3 region: CASSQMPYEQYF. The CDR3 bases that were read are TGTGCCAGCAGCCAGATGCCCTACGAG.

This clone was counted at least ten times. The missing CDR3 end, 3 residues past where the read stops, is filled in from the germline J gene. This chain uses TRBV19 with TRBJ2-1; 15 bases map to TRBD2. V gave up 3 bases and J gave up 1 base; unmatched junction bases: 4. Germline CDR1 is LNHDA and CDR2 is SQIVND (reference sequence). The CDR3 has 18 residues. CDR3: CASSMEGLAGGSYNEQFF. CDR3 DNA, as far as it was read: TGTGCCAGTAGTATGGAGGGACTAGCGGGAGGATCCTACAATGAG.

On this clone: With the read ending 3 residues before the CDR3 end, the germline J gene is used to fill in that end. V gene TRBV13 combines with J gene TRBJ1-6; the match to TRBD1 covers 7 bases. V lost 7 bases, J lost 0 bases, and 6 bases stayed unmatched. Per the germline V gene, CDR1 is PRHDT and CDR2 is FYEKMQ (reference sequence). The length of the CDR3 is 16 residues. Incomplete CDR3 DNA: TGTGCCAGCAACCGACAGGGTTCCTCCTATAATTCACCC. Amino acids: CASNRQGSSYNSP. The whole CDR3 reads CASNRQGSSYNSPLHF.

This clone was counted a few times. The CDR3 goes on 3 residues after the read ends, and that part is filled in from the germline J gene. The V gene is TRBV7-2, the J gene TRBJ2-2; 8 bases line up with TRBD2. The germline CDR1 and CDR2 sequences are SGHTA and FQGNSA. The CDR3 consists of 15 residues. Losses at the gene ends were 7 bases for V and 0 bases for J; bases not matched to a gene: 4. The sequenced CDR3 bases are TGTGCCAGCAAGTCCGGGGGGGCGAACACCGGGGAG. This encodes CASKSGGANTGE. Given in full, the CDR3 is CASKSGGANTGELFF.

In regard to this clone: The DNA ends 3 residues before the CDR3 does, and the rest of the CDR3 is filled in from the germline J gene. The chain combines TRBV19 with TRBJ2-7; 11 nucleotides line up with TRBD1. The CDR3 spans 15 residues. The V gene end was trimmed by 5 bases and the J gene end by 4 bases; junction bases not matched to a gene: 7. The germline gives CDR1 LNHDA, CDR2 SQIVND (reference sequence). The part of the CDR3 DNA that was read is TGTGCCAGTAGTTCCCCCGGGACAGGGGGATACGAG. This codes for CASSSPGTGGYE. Given in full, the CDR3 is CASSSPGTGGYEQYF.

In this sample, this clone turned up a few times. The CDR3 goes on 3 residues after the read ends, and that part is filled in from the germline J gene. V gene TRBV11-3 combines with J gene TRBJ2-2; 9 bases fit TRBD1. Germline CDR1 is SGHNT and CDR2 is YENEEA. Trimming at V came to 5 bases and at J to 6 bases, leaving 4 bases not matched to a gene. This CDR3 region has 14 residues. CDR3 loop: CASSGRTGAGELFF. The CDR3 bases that were read are TGTGCCAGCAGCGGTCGGACAGGGGCCGGGGAG.

With respect to this clone: The observed sequence ends 3 residues before the CDR3 terminus, with the missing tail filled in from the germline J gene. The chain links TRBV6-2 or TRBV6-3 to TRBJ1-5; 11 bases are shared with TRBD1. With V trimmed by 10 bases and J by 3 bases, 8 bases remained unmatched. Germline-derived CDR1 and CDR2 are MNHEY and SVGEGT. The CDR3 extends over 15 amino acids. CDR3 in amino acids: CATLDRGRANQPQHF. The CDR3 bases that were read are TGTGCCACATTGGACAGGGGGCGCGCCAATCAGCCC.